Presented here are 14 T cell receptor beta chains from one specimen sequenced in a study of OX40 agonist ivuxolimab in advanced cancers. Repertoires were generated with immunoSEQ multiplex PCR, while TCRdb's copy carries only in-frame clones and drops some. This sample has around 40,000 clones, with 75% to 85% found just once. The sequencing used CD4+ or CD8+ T cells sorted from blood, collected in a trial of the OX40 agonist ivuxolimab. The receptors were sampled from an adult with an advanced solid tumor such as melanoma, head and neck, liver or kidney cancer.

The chain carries TRBV5-1 and TRBJ2-7, with 9 positions matching TRBD1. Trimming removed 3 bases from V and 5 bases from J; junction bases left unmatched: 18. The CDR3 totals 18 residues. Germline V lookup: CDR1 SGHRS, CDR2 YFSETQ. As DNA, the CDR3 is TGCGCCAGCAGCTCGCGATACGAGACCGGGACAGGGTTGCACGAGCAGTACTTC. Translation gives CASSSRYETGTGLHEQYF.

The chain combines TRBV6-4 with TRBJ2-5; D gene unclear. CDR3 length: 9 residues. CDR1 MRHNA and CDR2 SNTAGT come from the germline V gene. V was trimmed by 9 bases and J by 4 bases, leaving 3 bases between them. The DNA for the CDR3 is TGTGCCAGGAGAGAGACCCAGTACTTC. Its translation is CARRETQYF.

V is TRBV7-3 and J is TRBJ1-2; TRBD1 aligns across 7 bases. The length of the CDR3 is 14 residues. The V segment lost 6 bases and the J segment 4 bases; nucleotides outside the gene matches: 8. Germline-derived CDR1 and CDR2 are SGHTA and FQGTGA. In DNA form, the CDR3 reads TGTGCCAGCAGTCCTGATACAGGGGCCTATGGCTACACCTTC. Protein sequence: CASSPDTGAYGYTF. The whole variable domain, remainder taken from reference TRBV7-3 and TRBJ1-2, is GAGVSQTPSNKVTEKGKYVELRCDPISGHTALYWYRQSLGQGPEFLIYFQGTGAADDSGLPNDRFFAVRPEGSVSTLKIQRTERGDSAVYLCASSPDTGAYGYTFGSGTRLTVV.

The chain uses TRBV4-1 and TRBJ1-1; D is undetermined. The CDR3 spans 14 residues. The germline V and J ends were trimmed by 0 bases and 3 bases, with 8 bases remaining between them. Germline loops: CDR1 MGHRA, CDR2 YSYEKL. The CDR3 DNA reads as TGCGCCAGCAGCCAAGATTCCCAGTACACTGAAGCTTTCTTT. Translating gives CASSQDSQYTEAFF.

V and J are TRBV27 and TRBJ1-1; possibly TRBD1 for D (5 bases). The CDR3 contains 11 residues. Trimming shortened V by 7 bases and J by 5 bases, and 8 bases separated the two germline ends. The germline V gene encodes CDR1 MNHEY and CDR2 SMNVEV (reference sequence). This chain's CDR3 is CASIRGTEAFF. The CDR3 bases are TGTGCCAGCATCCGGGGGACTGAAGCTTTCTTT.

The V and J genes are TRBV18 and TRBJ1-3; D not certain. V was trimmed by 3 bases and J by 0 bases, leaving 3 bases between them. The CDR3 extends over 13 amino acids. The V gene's germline CDR1 is KGHSH and CDR2 LQKENI. In nucleotides, the CDR3 is TGTGCCAGCTCACCCAGCTCTGGAAACACCATATATTTT. This sequence encodes CASSPSSGNTIYF. The whole variable domain, filled in from reference TRBV18 and TRBJ1-3, reads NAGVMQNPRHLVRRRGQEARLRCSPMKGHSHVYWYRQLPEEGLKFMVYLQKENIIDESGMPKERFSAEFPKEGPSILRIQQVVRGDSAAYFCASSPSSGNTIYFGEGSWLTVV.

The V gene is TRBV28, the J gene TRBJ2-3; 9 bases are a match to TRBD2. V shed 9 bases, J shed 1 base, and the junction held 11 bases outside the gene matches. This CDR3 has 16 amino acids. Germline CDR1 reads MDHEN; CDR2 reads SYDVKM. The CDR3 DNA reads as TGTGCCAGTTCCAGACTAGCGGCCGGCCGCACAGATACGCAGTATTTT. This codes for CASSRLAAGRTDTQYF.

The chain is built from TRBV5-1 and TRBJ2-5; tentative D call: TRBD2 (5 bases). Germline V gives CDR1 SGHRS, CDR2 YFSETQ. The CDR3 loop spans 13 amino acids. Trimming removed 1 base at V and 3 bases at J, with 7 bases between. This chain's CDR3 is CASSLPGKETQYF. CDR3 sequence (DNA): TGCGCCAGCAGCTTGCCCGGGAAAGAGACCCAGTACTTC.

V and J are TRBV29-1 and TRBJ1-5, with a tentative D call TRBD1 (5 bases). V was clipped by 4 bases and J by 7 bases, with 11 bases between them. This CDR3 region has 12 residues. Germline CDR1 SQVTM, CDR2 ANQGSEA. In DNA, the CDR3 is TGCAGCGTTGGGGGGAAGGGGCAGCCCCAGCATTTT. It yields the protein CSVGGKGQPQHF.

The V call is TRBV5-6, the J call TRBJ1-6; D is perhaps TRBD1 (5 bases). CDR1 is SGHDT and CDR2 is YYEEEE in the germline V gene. The V end lost 2 bases, the J end lost 7 bases, and 13 bases lay between the germline ends. This CDR3 comprises 15 residues. The CDR3 coding sequence is TGTGCCAGCAGCTTCACAGGTCACTTAAATTCACCCCTCCACTTT. This encodes CASSFTGHLNSPLHF.

V gene TRBV5-1 combines with J gene TRBJ1-6; TRBD1 aligns across 7 bases. This CDR3 spans 16 amino acids. Germline CDR1 is SGHRS and CDR2 is YFSETQ. V was clipped by 5 bases and J by 6 bases; unmatched bases: 11. CDR3: CASRDLTGSGNSPLHF. CDR3 in DNA: TGCGCCAGCAGAGACCTGACAGGGTCAGGTAATTCACCCCTCCACTTT.

This chain uses TRBV7-8 with TRBJ2-5, with 7 bases lining up with TRBD2. Trimming cost V 0 bases and J 4 bases; bases outside gene matches: 2. This CDR3 comprises 14 residues. The germline CDR1 and CDR2 sequences are SGHVS and FQNEAQ. The CDR3 here is CASSLAGGRETQYF. CDR3 DNA: TGTGCCAGCAGCTTAGCGGGGGGGAGAGAGACCCAGTACTTC.

In its sample, this clone was seen a few times. This chain uses TRBV6-5 with TRBJ1-5; no clear D. Germline V gene data show CDR1 as MNHEY and CDR2 as SVGAGI. The germline V and J ends were trimmed by 6 bases and 3 bases, with 12 bases remaining between them. The CDR3 is made up of 14 amino acids. CDR3 region: CASRLWGTNQPQHF. CDR3 coding DNA: TGTGCCAGCAGGTTATGGGGAACCAATCAGCCCCAGCATTTT.

This clone was observed a single time. The rearrangement joins TRBV28 to TRBJ1-4; no clear D gene. V lost 6 bases and J lost 4, with 15 bases in between. CDR1 and CDR2 from the germline V gene are MDHEN and SYDVKM. The CDR3 covers 15 residues. DNA for the CDR3: TGTGCCAGCAGGCGCGATTTAGAGTATAATGAAAAACTGTTTTTT. Amino acid sequence: CASRRDLEYNEKLFF.